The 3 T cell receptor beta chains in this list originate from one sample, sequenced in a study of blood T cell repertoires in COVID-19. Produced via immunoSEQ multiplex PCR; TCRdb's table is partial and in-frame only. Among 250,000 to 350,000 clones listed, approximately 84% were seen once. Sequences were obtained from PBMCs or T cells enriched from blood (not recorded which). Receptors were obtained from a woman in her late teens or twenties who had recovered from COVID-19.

The CDR3 coding sequence is TGTGCCAGCAGCCCCCTCCACAGGGGTGGCCAGTACTTC. Translating it yields CASSPLHRGGQYF. The chain uses TRBV11-2 and TRBJ2-5, with TRBD1 matching over 7 bases. This CDR3 is built from 13 residues. Germline V gene lookup returns CDR1 SGHAT and CDR2 FQNNGV. V lost 5 bases and J lost 10; bases outside the gene matches: 10.

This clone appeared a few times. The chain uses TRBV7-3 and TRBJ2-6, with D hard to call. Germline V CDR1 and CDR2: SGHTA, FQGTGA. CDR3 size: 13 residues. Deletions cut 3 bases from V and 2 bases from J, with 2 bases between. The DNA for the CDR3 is TGTGCCAGCAGCTTCGCTGGGGCCAACGTCCTGACTTTC. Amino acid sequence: CASSFAGANVLTF.

CDR3 sequence reads: CASSLGGLAAGGEQYF. DNA of the CDR3: TGTGCCAGCAGCTTAGGGGGGTTAGCGGCCGGAGGGGAGCAGTACTTC. This chain connects TRBV7-9 to TRBJ2-7; the D gene is possibly TRBD2 (6 bases). This CDR3 spans 16 amino acids. CDR1 and CDR2 from the germline V gene are SEHNR and FQNEAQ (reference sequence). V was shortened by 1 base and J by 7 bases, with 20 bases between the two germline ends.